The rows below give T cell receptor beta chains drawn from one sample of a study of control samples from healthy donors and cancer patients. Generated by immunoSEQ multiplex PCR, the TCRdb table keeps only in-frame clones and is missing some. The top ten hold roughly 1.3% of the sample, which has about 180,000 clones, more than 80% seen once. What was sequenced was blood. The receptors here all came from a man younger than 40 in good health. Each CDR3 is given with its conserved first and last residue. The order of the fields is D gene, J gene, V gene, CDR3 DNA, CDR3 protein. D genes are given only for firm matches.

D gene: TRBD1
J gene: TRBJ2-7
V gene: TRBV7-8
CDR3 DNA: TGTGCCAGCAGCTTCAACAGGGGGAAGGACGAGCAGTACTTC
CDR3 protein: CASSFNRGKDEQYF

D gene: NA
J gene: TRBJ1-1
V gene: TRBV6-2/TRBV6-3
CDR3 DNA: TGTGCCAGCAGTGTGACACTGAACACTGAAGCTTTCTTT
CDR3 protein: CASSVTLNTEAFF

D gene: TRBD2
J gene: TRBJ2-1
V gene: TRBV19
CDR3 DNA: TGTGCCAGTAGTACATTCAAAGCGGGGGGGCACTACAATGAGCAGTTCTTC
CDR3 protein: CASSTFKAGGHYNEQFF

D gene: TRBD2
J gene: TRBJ2-2
V gene: TRBV5-1
CDR3 DNA: TGCGCCAGCAGACCCGGGACTACAAACACCGGGGAGCTGTTTTTT
CDR3 protein: CASRPGTTNTGELFF

D gene: TRBD1
J gene: TRBJ2-7
V gene: TRBV7-9
CDR3 DNA: TGTGCCAGCAGCCGGGACAGGGTCCCAGGCGAGCAGTACTTC
CDR3 protein: CASSRDRVPGEQYF

D gene: TRBD1
J gene: TRBJ1-6
V gene: TRBV9
CDR3 DNA: TGTGCCAGCAGCGTAGGGGGACAGTATAATTCACCCCTCCACTTT
CDR3 protein: CASSVGGQYNSPLHF

D gene: NA
J gene: TRBJ2-3
V gene: TRBV27
CDR3 DNA: TGTGCCAGCAGTTTATCATTTGTGAGGGGAACAGATACGCAGTATTTT
CDR3 protein: CASSLSFVRGTDTQYF

D gene: NA
J gene: TRBJ2-6
V gene: TRBV4-1
CDR3 DNA: TGCGCCAGCAGCCTGGTCTTTTCAGGGGCTGGGGCCAACGTCCTGACTTTC
CDR3 protein: CASSLVFSGAGANVLTF

D gene: NA
J gene: TRBJ1-1
V gene: TRBV29-1
CDR3 DNA: TGCAGCGTTGAAACGACGAACACTGAAGCTTTCTTT
CDR3 protein: CSVETTNTEAFF

D gene: NA
J gene: TRBJ1-1
V gene: TRBV18
CDR3 DNA: TGTGCCAGCTCACCACAACAAGGAGAAGCTTTCTTT
CDR3 protein: CASSPQQGEAFF

D gene: TRBD2
J gene: TRBJ2-3
V gene: TRBV30
CDR3 DNA: TGTGCCTGGAGTGTCCTAGCGGGAGCAAAGGCGGATACGCAGTATTTT
CDR3 protein: CAWSVLAGAKADTQYF

D gene: TRBD1
J gene: TRBJ2-2
V gene: TRBV12-5
CDR3 DNA: TGTGCTAGTGGTTTGAGGACAGGGAACACCGGGGAGCTGTTTTTT
CDR3 protein: CASGLRTGNTGELFF

D gene: NA
J gene: TRBJ2-1
V gene: TRBV2
CDR3 DNA: TGTGCCAGCAGTGATCCCGGGACTGAGCTCAATGAGCAGTTCTTC
CDR3 protein: CASSDPGTELNEQFF

D gene: NA
J gene: TRBJ1-1
V gene: TRBV5-1
CDR3 DNA: TGCGCCAGCAGCTTGGAAGGGGCCGTGATGAACACTGAAGCTTTCTTT
CDR3 protein: CASSLEGAVMNTEAFF

D gene: NA
J gene: TRBJ2-7
V gene: TRBV4-2
CDR3 DNA: TGTGCCAGCAGCCGAGACGTATCCTACGAGCAGTACTTC
CDR3 protein: CASSRDVSYEQYF

D gene: NA
J gene: TRBJ1-1
V gene: TRBV25-1
CDR3 DNA: TGTGCCAGCAGCCCCCTTTCCACAGGAGAGGAAGCTTTCTTT
CDR3 protein: CASSPLSTGEEAFF

D gene: TRBD2
J gene: TRBJ2-6
V gene: TRBV7-9
CDR3 DNA: TGTGCCAGCAGGCCGACTAGCGGGGTTCCCTCTGGGGCCAACGTCCTGACTTTC
CDR3 protein: CASRPTSGVPSGANVLTF

D gene: NA
J gene: TRBJ1-2
V gene: TRBV30
CDR3 DNA: TGTGCCTGGAGTGCCGGCCAGGCGGTGGGCTACACCTTC
CDR3 protein: CAWSAGQAVGYTF

D gene: TRBD1
J gene: TRBJ1-1
V gene: TRBV5-4
CDR3 DNA: TGTGCCAGCAGCTCAGGACAGGGATACACTGAAGCTTTCTTT
CDR3 protein: CASSSGQGYTEAFF

D gene: NA
J gene: TRBJ1-1
V gene: TRBV27
CDR3 DNA: TGTGCCAGCAGTTTTGGTCGGGAGAACACTGAAGCTTTCTTT
CDR3 protein: CASSFGRENTEAFF

D gene: NA
J gene: TRBJ1-6
V gene: TRBV7-2
CDR3 DNA: TGTGCCAGCAGCTTACGGGGCCAGCGTAATTCACCCCTCCACTTT
CDR3 protein: CASSLRGQRNSPLHF

D gene: NA
J gene: TRBJ2-3
V gene: TRBV7-8
CDR3 DNA: TGTGCCAGCGCCGCGAGGAACATGGGGGGCCGGGCAGATACGCAGTATTTT
CDR3 protein: CASAARNMGGRADTQYF